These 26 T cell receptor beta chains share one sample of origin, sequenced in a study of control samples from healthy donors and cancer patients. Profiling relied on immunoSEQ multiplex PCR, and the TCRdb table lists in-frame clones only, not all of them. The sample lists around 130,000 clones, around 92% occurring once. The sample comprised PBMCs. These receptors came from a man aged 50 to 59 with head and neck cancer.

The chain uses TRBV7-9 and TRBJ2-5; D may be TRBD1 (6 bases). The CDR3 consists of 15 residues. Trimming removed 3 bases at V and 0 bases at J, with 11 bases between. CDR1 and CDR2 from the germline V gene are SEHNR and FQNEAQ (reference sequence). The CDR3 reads CASSFGTLNQETQYF. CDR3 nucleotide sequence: TGTGCCAGCAGCTTCGGGACACTGAACCAAGAGACCCAGTACTTC.

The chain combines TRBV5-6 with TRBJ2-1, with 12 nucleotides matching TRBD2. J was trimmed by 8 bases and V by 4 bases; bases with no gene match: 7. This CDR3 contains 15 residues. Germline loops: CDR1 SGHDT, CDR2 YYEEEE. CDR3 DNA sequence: TGTGCCAGCAGCCTCCTAGCGGGGGGGCTGGATGAGCAGTTCTTC. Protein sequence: CASSLLAGGLDEQFF.

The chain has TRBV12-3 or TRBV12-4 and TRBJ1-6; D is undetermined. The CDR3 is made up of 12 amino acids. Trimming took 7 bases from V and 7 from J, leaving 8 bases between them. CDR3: CASTDNNSPLHF. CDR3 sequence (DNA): TGTGCCAGCACTGACAACAATTCACCCCTCCACTTT.

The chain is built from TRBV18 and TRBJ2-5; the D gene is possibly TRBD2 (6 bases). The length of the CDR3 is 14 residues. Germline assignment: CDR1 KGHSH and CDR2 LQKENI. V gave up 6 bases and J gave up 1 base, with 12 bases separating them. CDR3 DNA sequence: TGTGCCAGCTCTCGAAGCGGGTCCCAAGAGACCCAGTACTTC. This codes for CASSRSGSQETQYF.

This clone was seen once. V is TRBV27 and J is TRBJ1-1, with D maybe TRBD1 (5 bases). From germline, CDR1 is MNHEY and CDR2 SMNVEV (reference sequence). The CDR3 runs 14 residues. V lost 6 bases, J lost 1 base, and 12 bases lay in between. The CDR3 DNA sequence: TGTGCCAGCAGCCCTGTTAGGGGGAACACTGAAGCTTTCTTT. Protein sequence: CASSPVRGNTEAFF.

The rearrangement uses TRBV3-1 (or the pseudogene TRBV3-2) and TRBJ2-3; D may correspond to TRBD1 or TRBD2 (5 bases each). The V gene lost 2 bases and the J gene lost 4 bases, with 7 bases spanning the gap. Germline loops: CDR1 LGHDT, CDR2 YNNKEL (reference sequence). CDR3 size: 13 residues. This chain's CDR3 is CASSQRGADTQYF. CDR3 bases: TGTGCCAGCAGCCAAAGGGGAGCAGATACGCAGTATTTT.

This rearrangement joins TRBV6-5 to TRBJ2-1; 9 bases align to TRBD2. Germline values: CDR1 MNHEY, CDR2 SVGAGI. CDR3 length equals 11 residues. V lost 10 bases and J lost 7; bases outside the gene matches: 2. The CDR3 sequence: CAITSGNEQFF. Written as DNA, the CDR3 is TGTGCCATCACTAGCGGGAATGAGCAGTTCTTC.

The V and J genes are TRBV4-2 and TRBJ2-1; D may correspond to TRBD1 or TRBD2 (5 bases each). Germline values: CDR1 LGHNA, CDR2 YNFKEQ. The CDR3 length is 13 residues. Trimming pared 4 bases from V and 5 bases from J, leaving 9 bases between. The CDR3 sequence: CASSPRDHNEQFF. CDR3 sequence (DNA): TGTGCCAGCAGCCCCAGGGACCACAATGAGCAGTTCTTC.

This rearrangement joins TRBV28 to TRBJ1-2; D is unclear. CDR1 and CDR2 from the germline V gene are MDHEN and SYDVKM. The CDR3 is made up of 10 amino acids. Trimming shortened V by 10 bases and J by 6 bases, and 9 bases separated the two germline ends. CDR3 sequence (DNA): TGTGCCACCGTTTCGCATGGCTACACCTTC. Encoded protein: CATVSHGYTF.

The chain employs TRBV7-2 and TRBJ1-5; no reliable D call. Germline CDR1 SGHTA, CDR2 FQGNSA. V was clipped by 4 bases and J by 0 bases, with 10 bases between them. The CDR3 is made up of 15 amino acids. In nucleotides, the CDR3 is TGTGCCAGCAGCTCCCAGGCCAATAGCAATCAGCCCCAGCATTTT. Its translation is CASSSQANSNQPQHF.

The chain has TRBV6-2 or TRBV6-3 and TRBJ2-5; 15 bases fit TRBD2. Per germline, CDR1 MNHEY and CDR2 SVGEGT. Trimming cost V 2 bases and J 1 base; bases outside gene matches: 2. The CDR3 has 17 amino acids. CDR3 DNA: TGTGCCAGCAGTTACGGGACTAGCGGGAGGATCCAAGAGACCCAGTACTTC. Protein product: CASSYGTSGRIQETQYF.

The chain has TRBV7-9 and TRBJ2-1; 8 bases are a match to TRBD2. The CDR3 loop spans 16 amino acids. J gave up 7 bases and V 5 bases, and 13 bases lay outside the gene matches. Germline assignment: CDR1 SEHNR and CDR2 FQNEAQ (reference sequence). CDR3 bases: TGTGCCAGCAGCCGAGTGGCGGGGGGCCTACAAAATGAGCAGTTCTTC. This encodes CASSRVAGGLQNEQFF.

The CDR3 DNA sequence: TGCGCCAGCAGCCGACAGTCTTTGAACACTGAAGCTTTCTTT. Encoded protein: CASSRQSLNTEAFF. This chain uses TRBV5-1 with TRBJ1-1, with D perhaps matching TRBD1 (5 bases). Germline V CDR1 and CDR2: SGHRS, YFSETQ. The V end lost 4 bases, the J end lost 0 bases, and 10 bases lay between the germline ends. This CDR3 is 14 amino acids long. Together with reference TRBV5-1 and TRBJ1-1, the CDR3 gives the full variable domain: KAGVTQTPRYLIKTRGQQVTLSCSPISGHRSVSWYQQTPGQGLQFLFEYFSETQRNKGNFPGRFSGRQFSNSRSEMNVSTLELGDSALYLCASSRQSLNTEAFFGQGTRLTVV.

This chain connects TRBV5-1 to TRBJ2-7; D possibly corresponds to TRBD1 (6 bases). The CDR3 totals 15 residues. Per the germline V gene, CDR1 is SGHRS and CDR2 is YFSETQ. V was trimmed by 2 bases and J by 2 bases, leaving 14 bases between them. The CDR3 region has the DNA TGCGCCAGCAGCTTTCGGGCCCAGGGGCCCTACGAGCAGTACTTC. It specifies CASSFRAQGPYEQYF. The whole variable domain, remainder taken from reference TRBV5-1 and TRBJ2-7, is KAGVTQTPRYLIKTRGQQVTLSCSPISGHRSVSWYQQTPGQGLQFLFEYFSETQRNKGNFPGRFSGRQFSNSRSEMNVSTLELGDSALYLCASSFRAQGPYEQYFGPGTRLTVT.

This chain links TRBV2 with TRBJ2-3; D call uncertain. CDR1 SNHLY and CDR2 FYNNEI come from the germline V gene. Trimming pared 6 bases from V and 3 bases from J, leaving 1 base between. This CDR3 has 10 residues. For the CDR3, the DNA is TGTGCCAGCAGAACAGATACGCAGTATTTT. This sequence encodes CASRTDTQYF.

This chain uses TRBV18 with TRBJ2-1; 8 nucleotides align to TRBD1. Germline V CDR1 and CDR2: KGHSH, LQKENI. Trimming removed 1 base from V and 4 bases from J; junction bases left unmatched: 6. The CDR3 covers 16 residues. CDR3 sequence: CASSPRTGQVYNEQFF. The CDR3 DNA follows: TGTGCCAGCTCACCACGGACGGGACAGGTTTACAATGAGCAGTTCTTC.

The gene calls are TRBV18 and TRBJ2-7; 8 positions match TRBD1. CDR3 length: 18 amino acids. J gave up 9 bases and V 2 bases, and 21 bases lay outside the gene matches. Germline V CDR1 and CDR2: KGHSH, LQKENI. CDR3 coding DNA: TGTGCCAGCTCACCATCCCCTTCCCTAGGACAGGGAAGCCAGGGGCAGTACTTC. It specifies CASSPSPSLGQGSQGQYF.

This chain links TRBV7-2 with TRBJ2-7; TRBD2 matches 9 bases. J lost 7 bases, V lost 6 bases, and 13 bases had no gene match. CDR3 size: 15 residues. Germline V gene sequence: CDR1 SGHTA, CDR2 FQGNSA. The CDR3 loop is CASSQPGLASREQYF. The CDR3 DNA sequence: TGTGCCAGCAGTCAACCGGGACTAGCCTCTAGAGAGCAGTACTTC.

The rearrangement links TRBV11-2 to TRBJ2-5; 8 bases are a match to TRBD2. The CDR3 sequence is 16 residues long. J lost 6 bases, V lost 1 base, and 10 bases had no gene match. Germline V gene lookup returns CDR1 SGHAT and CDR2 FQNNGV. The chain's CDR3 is CASSLGPGGPSQTQYF. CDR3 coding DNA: TGTGCCAGCAGCTTAGGCCCGGGGGGGCCCTCACAGACCCAGTACTTC. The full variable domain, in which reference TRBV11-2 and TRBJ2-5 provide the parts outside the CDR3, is EAGVAQSPRYKIIEKRQSVAFWCNPISGHATLYWYQQILGQGPKLLIQFQNNGVVDDSQLPKDRFSAERLKGVDSTLKIQPAKLEDSAVYLCASSLGPGGPSQTQYFGPGTRLLVL.

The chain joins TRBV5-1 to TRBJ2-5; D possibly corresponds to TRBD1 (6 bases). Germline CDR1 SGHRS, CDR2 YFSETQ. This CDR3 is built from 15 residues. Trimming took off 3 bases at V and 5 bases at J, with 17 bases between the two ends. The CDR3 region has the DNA TGCGCCAGCAGCTCCGGACAGAACCACGGGGAGACCCAGTACTTC. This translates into CASSSGQNHGETQYF.

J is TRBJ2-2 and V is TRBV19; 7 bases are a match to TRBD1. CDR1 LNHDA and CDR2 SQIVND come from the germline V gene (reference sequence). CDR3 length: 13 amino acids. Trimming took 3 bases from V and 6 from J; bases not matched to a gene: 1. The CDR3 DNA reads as TGTGCCAGTAGTATGGGGACAGCCGGGGAGCTGTTTTTT. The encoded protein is CASSMGTAGELFF.

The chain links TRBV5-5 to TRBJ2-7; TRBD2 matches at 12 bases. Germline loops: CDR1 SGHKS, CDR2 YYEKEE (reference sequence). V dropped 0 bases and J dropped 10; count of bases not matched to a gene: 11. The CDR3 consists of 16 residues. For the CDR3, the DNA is TGTGCCAGCAGCTTGGGCCCTAGACTAGCGGGAGCGTATCAGTACTTC. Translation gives CASSLGPRLAGAYQYF.

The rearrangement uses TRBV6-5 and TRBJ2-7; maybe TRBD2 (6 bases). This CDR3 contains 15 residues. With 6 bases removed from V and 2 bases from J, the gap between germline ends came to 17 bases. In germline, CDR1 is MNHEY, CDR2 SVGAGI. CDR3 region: CASRFSRDSTYEQYF. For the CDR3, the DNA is TGTGCCAGCAGATTTAGCCGGGACTCAACCTACGAGCAGTACTTC.

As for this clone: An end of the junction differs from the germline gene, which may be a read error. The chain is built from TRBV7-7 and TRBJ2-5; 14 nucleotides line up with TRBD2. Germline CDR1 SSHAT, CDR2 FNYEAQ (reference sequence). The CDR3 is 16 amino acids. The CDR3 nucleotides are TGTGCTAGCAGCTTAGGCGGGACTAGCGGGAGAGAGACCCAGTACTTC. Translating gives CASSLGGTSGRETQYF.

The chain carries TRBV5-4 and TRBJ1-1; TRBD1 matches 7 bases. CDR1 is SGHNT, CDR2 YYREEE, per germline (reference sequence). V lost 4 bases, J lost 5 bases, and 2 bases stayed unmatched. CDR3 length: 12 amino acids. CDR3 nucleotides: TGTGCCAGCAGCACGGACAGGACTGAAGCTTTCTTT. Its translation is CASSTDRTEAFF.

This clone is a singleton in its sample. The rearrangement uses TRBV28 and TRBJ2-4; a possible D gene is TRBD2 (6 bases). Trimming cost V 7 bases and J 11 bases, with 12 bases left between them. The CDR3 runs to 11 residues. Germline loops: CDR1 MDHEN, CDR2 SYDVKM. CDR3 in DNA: TGTGCCAGCACCTCCGGGGGACTTCAGTACTTC. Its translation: CASTSGGLQYF.